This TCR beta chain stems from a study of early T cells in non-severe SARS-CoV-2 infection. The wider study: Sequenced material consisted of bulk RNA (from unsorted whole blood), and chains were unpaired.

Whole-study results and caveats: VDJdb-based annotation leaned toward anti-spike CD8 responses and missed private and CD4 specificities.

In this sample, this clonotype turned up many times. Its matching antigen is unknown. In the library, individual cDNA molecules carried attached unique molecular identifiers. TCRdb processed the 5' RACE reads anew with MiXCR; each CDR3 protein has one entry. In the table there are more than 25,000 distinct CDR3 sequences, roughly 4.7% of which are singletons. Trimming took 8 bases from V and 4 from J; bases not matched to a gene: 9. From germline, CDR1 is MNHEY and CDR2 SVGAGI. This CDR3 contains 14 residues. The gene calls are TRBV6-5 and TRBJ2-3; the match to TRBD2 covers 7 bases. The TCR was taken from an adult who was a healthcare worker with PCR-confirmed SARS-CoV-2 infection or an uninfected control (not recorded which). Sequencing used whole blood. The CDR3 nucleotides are TGTGCCAGCCACAGCGGGACTACTTCAGATACGCAGTATTTT. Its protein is CASHSGTTSDTQYF.